The T cell receptor beta chain described here comes from a study of blood T cell repertoires in COVID-19. On the study more broadly: COVID-19 samples collected from the United States, Italy and Spain covered acute and convalescent phases. Nucleic acid was either cDNA or gDNA, and it came from T cells, B-cell-depleted T cells, or PBMCs.

CDR1 and CDR2 (germline): SGDLS, YYNGEE. The CDR3 covers 16 residues. Germline trimming cut 0 bases from V and 4 bases from J; bases unmatched to any gene: 7. The repertoire was sequenced with immunoSEQ multiplex PCR; TCRdb's copy has only in-frame clones and lacks some. The sample holds roughly 300,000 clones; over 75% are singletons and the top ten take roughly 7%. Sequencing used peripheral blood. The chain links TRBV9 to TRBJ1-3; the match to TRBD1 covers 7 bases. The receptor was isolated from a woman aged 25 to 39 with COVID-19, enrolled during active disease. The CDR3 nucleotides are TGTGCCAGCAGCGTAGGTCCGGCAGGGGGAGGAAACACCATATATTTT. The encoded protein is CASSVGPAGGGNTIYF.